This T cell receptor (beta chain) was captured by sequencing in a study of glioma-infiltrating T cells. About the study: Presurgical dexamethasone in glioma patients lasted six or fewer days.

The iRepertoire nested amplicon-rescue multiplex PCR amplified TCR alpha and beta CDR3s from RNA. A single record per CDR3 protein comes from TCRdb applying MiXCR to the multiplex PCR reads. The sample shows about 410,000 distinct CDR3 sequences, roughly two fifths of them seen only once. Germline CDR1 and CDR2: DFQATT and SNEGSKA (reference sequence). This CDR3 is 15 amino acids long. J was trimmed by 3 bases and V by 5 bases; bases with no gene match: 12. Sequenced input: glioma tissue, nonneoplastic brain tissue, or PBMCs (not recorded which). The clonotype comes from a human donor with low-grade glioma or glioblastoma, undergoing nonglioma brain surgery, or in good health (not recorded which). V usage is TRBV20-1 and J usage is TRBJ1-1; 7 bases are a match to TRBD1. The CDR3 region has the DNA TGCAGTGCTGCCCGGGCAGGGGGGAAGGACACTGAAGCTTTCTTT. Residues: CSAARAGGKDTEAFF.